The 23 T cell receptor beta chains below come from one sample, sequenced in a study of CD8+CD57+ T cells in acquired aplastic anemia. According to the study, genomic DNA was the template for TCR beta VDJ and CDR3 profiling. TCRdb passed the reads through MiXCR, listing each CDR3 protein once. The table records 150,000 or so distinct CDR3 sequences, 60% to 70% of them present only once. Material: sorted CD4+, CD8+, or CD8+CD57+ T cells (not recorded which) from PBMCs. The receptors derive from a human donor in good health.

This clonotype was seen at least ten times. The chain combines TRBV5-8 with TRBJ1-2; 12 nucleotides line up with TRBD1. The CDR3 covers 15 residues. CDR1 and CDR2 from the germline V gene are SGHTS and YDEGEE. The junction had 5 bases not matched to a gene; V was cut back by 4 bases and J by 4 bases. In DNA form, the CDR3 reads TGTGCCAGCAGCCCCGGGACAGGGGGCCCCTATGGCTACACCTTC. It specifies CASSPGTGGPYGYTF.

The chain recombines TRBV7-8 with TRBJ2-7, with D possibly TRBD2 on 5 matching bases. V shed 1 base and J shed 4 bases, with 14 bases lying between them. The CDR3 runs to 15 residues. Germline loops: CDR1 SGHVS, CDR2 FQNEAQ. CDR3 in amino acids: CASSLVPRAGYEQYF. The CDR3 nucleotides read TGTGCCAGCAGCTTAGTTCCGCGGGCCGGGTACGAGCAGTACTTC.

The V gene is TRBV7-4, the J gene TRBJ1-5, with TRBD1 matching over 9 bases. Per germline, CDR1 SGHVT and CDR2 SQSDAQ. The CDR3 extends over 19 amino acids. The ends lost 3 bases at V and 3 bases at J; junction bases unmatched: 15. Written as DNA, the CDR3 is TGTGCCAGCAGCTTTTACGACGGGACAGGGTTTAGTAACAATCAGCCCCAGCATTTT. It is translated as CASSFYDGTGFSNNQPQHF.

This rearrangement joins TRBV7-9 to TRBJ2-7; TRBD2 might be the D (6 bases). Germline CDR1 and CDR2: SEHNR and FQNEAQ (reference sequence). The CDR3 has 15 residues. V lost 4 bases, J lost 1 base, and 14 bases lay in between. The CDR3 bases are TGTGCCAGCAGCTCCTCGGGACTCCTATCCTACGAGCAGTACTTC. This translates into CASSSSGLLSYEQYF.

This chain links TRBV7-9 with TRBJ2-7; TRBD2 agrees at 14 bases. The CDR3 is 16 amino acids. J was trimmed by 6 bases and V by 3 bases; bases with no gene match: 7. Per germline, CDR1 SEHNR and CDR2 FQNEAQ (reference sequence). CDR3 sequence: CASSLGLAGVAGEQYF. DNA of the CDR3: TGTGCCAGCAGCTTGGGACTAGCGGGAGTAGCGGGCGAGCAGTACTTC. The full variable domain, in which reference TRBV7-9 and TRBJ2-7 provide the parts outside the CDR3, is DTGVSQNPRHKITKRGQNVTFRCDPISEHNRLYWYRQTLGQGPEFLTYFQNEAQLEKSRLLSDRFSAERPKGSFSTLEIQRTEQGDSAMYLCASSLGLAGVAGEQYFGPGTRLTVT.

Comment on this clonotype: The junction and the germline gene differ at one end; a read error may be behind it. V usage is TRBV15 and J usage is TRBJ2-7, with 7 nucleotides matching TRBD2. The CDR3 extends over 13 amino acids. Germline V gene lookup returns CDR1 LNHNV and CDR2 YYDKDF (reference sequence). CDR3 residues: CASSHGREGEQYF. CDR3 bases: TGTGCCAGCAGCCACGGCAGGGAGGGCGAGCAGTACTTC.

The rearrangement links TRBV5-1 to TRBJ1-1, with 7 positions matching TRBD1. With 4 bases clipped from V and 5 bases from J, the junction kept 8 bases outside the gene matches. In germline, CDR1 is SGHRS, CDR2 YFSETQ. This CDR3 region has 14 residues. The CDR3: CASSPQGEWTEAFF. CDR3 in DNA: TGCGCCAGCAGCCCCCAGGGGGAATGGACTGAAGCTTTCTTT.

The chain has TRBV7-9 and TRBJ1-1; the D is unclear. The CDR3 loop spans 14 amino acids. V was pared by 6 bases and J by 1 base, with 12 bases between. Per the germline V gene, CDR1 is SEHNR and CDR2 is FQNEAQ (reference sequence). CDR3 residues: CASRADGANTEAFF. The CDR3 DNA follows: TGTGCCAGCAGGGCGGACGGAGCGAACACTGAAGCTTTCTTT. The full variable domain, completed using reference TRBV7-9 and TRBJ1-1, is DTGVSQNPRHKITKRGQNVTFRCDPISEHNRLYWYRQTLGQGPEFLTYFQNEAQLEKSRLLSDRFSAERPKGSFSTLEIQRTEQGDSAMYLCASRADGANTEAFFGQGTRLTVV.

In its sample, this clonotype was seen a few times. J is TRBJ1-2 and V is TRBV24-1; weak D call: TRBD1 (5 bases). The CDR3 loop spans 14 amino acids. The germline CDR1 and CDR2 sequences are KGHDR and SFDVKD. Trimming cost V 3 bases and J 5 bases, with 12 bases left between them. The CDR3 protein is CATSDTPGMYGYTF. The CDR3 DNA sequence: TGTGCCACCAGTGATACTCCAGGGATGTATGGCTACACCTTC.

This clonotype has a single count. This rearrangement joins TRBV12-3 or TRBV12-4 to TRBJ2-5, with D maybe TRBD2 (5 bases). The CDR3 consists of 13 residues. The V and J ends lost 6 bases and 5 bases respectively, with 13 bases between them. The CDR3, as DNA: TGTGCCAGCAGCTTCATCAGCGGCGAGACCCAGTACTTC. This translates into CASSFISGETQYF.

The CDR3 region has the DNA TGTGCCACCAGCAGAGTCGGCCAGGGCGGTCAGCCCCAGCATTTT. This encodes CATSRVGQGGQPQHF. The rearrangement uses TRBV15 and TRBJ1-5; tentative D call: TRBD1 (5 bases). V lost 1 base and J lost 6, with 13 bases in between. Per the germline V gene, CDR1 is LNHNV and CDR2 is YYDKDF (reference sequence). The CDR3 has 15 residues.

This chain connects TRBV12-3 or TRBV12-4 to TRBJ1-1, with D possibly matching TRBD1 (6 bases). V lost 8 bases to trimming and J lost 5 bases, with 15 bases between them. This CDR3 is built from 13 residues. The CDR3 region is CASGEGEGTEAFF. The CDR3 DNA reads as TGTGCCAGCGGTGAGGGGGAGGGGACTGAAGCTTTCTTT.

The chain carries TRBV5-1 and TRBJ1-6, with 8 bases lining up with TRBD1. Losses at the gene ends were 4 bases for V and 1 base for J; bases not matched to a gene: 7. Germline V gene data show CDR1 as SGHRS and CDR2 as YFSETQ. CDR3 size: 17 residues. The CDR3 region has the DNA TGCGCCAGCAGCACCGGACAGGGTTCGTCCTATAATTCACCCCTCCACTTT. Encoded protein: CASSTGQGSSYNSPLHF.

The chain couples TRBV11-2 to TRBJ2-7; 12 nucleotides align to TRBD2. The CDR3 is 15 amino acids. Per the germline V gene, CDR1 is SGHAT and CDR2 is FQNNGV. Trimming took 6 bases from V and 2 from J; bases not matched to a gene: 5. CDR3 loop: CASSYTSGRTYEQYF. The CDR3 DNA follows: TGTGCCAGCAGTTATACTAGCGGGAGGACCTACGAGCAGTACTTC.

The chain recombines TRBV7-2 with TRBJ1-3, with 7 bases fitting TRBD1. Germline V gene data show CDR1 as SGHTA and CDR2 as FQGNSA. CDR3 length equals 14 residues. Losses at the gene ends were 5 bases for V and 4 bases for J; bases not matched to a gene: 5. CDR3 region: CASSEGARGNTIYF. The CDR3 nucleotides read TGTGCCAGCAGCGAGGGGGCGCGAGGAAACACCATATATTTT.

The chain recombines TRBV6-1 with TRBJ1-2; D may be TRBD1 (5 bases). Trimming shortened V by 6 bases and J by 8 bases, and 22 bases separated the two germline ends. The CDR3 is 15 amino acids. Germline V gene lookup returns CDR1 MNHNS and CDR2 SASEGT. The CDR3 DNA reads as TGTGCCAGCAGGACCCCGGCAGGGCGGGCCGGCGGCTACACCTTC. Its protein product is CASRTPAGRAGGYTF.

This clonotype was detected many times. The V gene is TRBV5-6, the J gene TRBJ1-3; no clear D gene. V dropped 4 bases and J dropped 0 bases, with 14 bases sitting between them. Germline CDR1 is SGHDT and CDR2 is YYEEEE. This CDR3 region has 16 residues. The CDR3 spells CASSPGTGPSGNTIYF. The CDR3 nucleotides read TGTGCCAGCAGCCCAGGTACGGGCCCCTCTGGAAACACCATATATTTT.

The J gene is TRBJ2-3, the V gene TRBV7-9; D remains ambiguous. The V gene's germline CDR1 is SEHNR and CDR2 FQNEAQ (reference sequence). Trimming took 4 bases from V and 11 from J, leaving 25 bases between them. CDR3 length: 16 amino acids. CDR3 bases: TGTGCCAGCAGCTCTCGCGAGGAAAGGTTTTTTTCGGTGCAGTATTTT. Its translation is CASSSREERFFSVQYF.

This clonotype was observed a single time. The J gene is TRBJ2-7, the V gene TRBV6-6; unclear D gene. The CDR3 covers 11 residues. CDR1 and CDR2 from the germline V gene are MNHNY and SVGAGI (reference sequence). V was pared by 8 bases and J by 7 bases, with 12 bases between. CDR3 protein: CASRDHEEQYF. In DNA form, the CDR3 reads TGTGCCAGCCGCGACCATGAGGAGCAGTACTTC.

This clonotype was recorded only once. The V gene is TRBV19, the J gene TRBJ2-7, with D uncertain. Between the trimmed V and J ends, which lost 3 bases and 0 bases, there was a span of 6 bases. Per germline, CDR1 LNHDA and CDR2 SQIVND (reference sequence). The CDR3 has 13 amino acids. As DNA, the CDR3 is TGTGCCAGTAGTATCACGTCCTCCTACGAGCAGTACTTC. Its translation: CASSITSSYEQYF.

CDR3 sequence reads: CASSEVWDWATEAFF. CDR3 bases: TGTGCCAGCAGTGAAGTTTGGGATTGGGCCACTGAAGCTTTCTTT. The genes are TRBV6-1 and TRBJ1-1; D remains ambiguous. This CDR3 region has 15 residues. Germline V gene data show CDR1 as MNHNS and CDR2 as SASEGT. Trimming took 1 base from V and 4 from J, leaving 13 bases between them.

This clonotype was counted many times. As DNA, the CDR3 is TGTGCCAGTAGTATGGGGAGAACTAATGAAAAACTGTTTTTT. This sequence encodes CASSMGRTNEKLFF. V is TRBV19 and J is TRBJ1-4; D remains unclear. In germline, CDR1 is LNHDA, CDR2 SQIVND (reference sequence). Trimming took 3 bases from V and 1 from J, leaving 6 bases between them. CDR3 length equals 14 residues.

Ten or more counts support this clonotype. J is TRBJ2-2 and V is TRBV2; no clear D gene. This CDR3 is 15 amino acids long. Trimming cost V 1 base and J 3 bases, with 9 bases left between them. Germline CDR1 and CDR2: SNHLY and FYNNEI. CDR3 residues: CASSEEQQYTGELFF. In nucleotides, the CDR3 is TGTGCCAGCAGTGAAGAACAGCAATACACCGGGGAGCTGTTTTTT. Full variable domain (missing parts from reference TRBV2 and TRBJ2-2): EPEVTQTPSHQVTQMGQEVILRCVPISNHLYFYWYRQILGQKVEFLVSFYNNEISEKSEIFDDQFSVERPDGSNFTLKIRSTKLEDSAMYFCASSEEQQYTGELFFGEGSRLTVL.